Following are 10 T cell receptor beta chains from one sample sequenced in a study of response to subunit inactivated influenza vaccine. TCRdb itself ran the RT-PCR reads through MiXCR, one entry per CDR3 protein. The sample includes more than 450,000 distinct CDR3 sequences, approximately 10% of them seen just once. Source: PBMCs from blood, taken on the day of vaccination. The receptors derive from a man between 50 and 59 years old who received an inactivated influenza vaccine.

This chain joins TRBV4-3 and TRBJ2-3; 7 positions match TRBD2. The CDR3 loop spans 18 amino acids. J was trimmed by 5 bases and V by 2 bases; bases with no gene match: 16. In germline, CDR1 is LGHNA, CDR2 YSLEER. CDR3 sequence: CASSQTLLTGGRRDTQYF. CDR3 in DNA: TGCGCCAGCAGCCAAACCCTTCTTACGGGGGGACGCAGAGATACGCAGTATTTT.

In this sample, this clonotype turned up a few times. V is TRBV29-1 and J is TRBJ2-3, with a possible D match to TRBD2 (7 bases). Trimming left V 3 bases short and J 2 bases short, with 15 bases between. In germline, CDR1 is SQVTM, CDR2 ANQGSEA. The CDR3 consists of 15 residues. The CDR3 region is CSVDGRGPHTDTQYF. Here the CDR3 DNA reads TGCAGCGTTGACGGGCGGGGGCCCCACACAGATACGCAGTATTTT.

This clonotype was counted between two and nine times. This sequence joins TRBV20-1 and TRBJ2-7; TRBD1 matches 7 bases. The CDR3 loop spans 12 amino acids. In germline, CDR1 is DFQATT, CDR2 SNEGSKA (reference sequence). Germline trimming cut 8 bases from V and 9 bases from J; bases unmatched to any gene: 13. CDR3 DNA: TGCAGTTCTTTTACAGGGGCCCGCGGGCAGTACTTC. As protein: CSSFTGARGQYF.

The rearrangement joins TRBV6-2 or TRBV6-3 to TRBJ2-5; 9 bases are a match to TRBD1. The junction had 4 bases not matched to a gene; V was cut back by 5 bases and J by 6 bases. This CDR3 comprises 13 residues. CDR1 is MNHEY and CDR2 is SVGEGT in the germline V gene. The CDR3 DNA reads as TGTGCCAGCAGTCCCGGGACAGGGCAGACCCAGTACTTC. Protein: CASSPGTGQTQYF.

There are many counts of this clonotype. V and J are TRBV7-9 and TRBJ2-2; unclear D gene. Trimming pared 10 bases from V and 3 bases from J, leaving 9 bases between. The CDR3 is 12 amino acids. In germline, CDR1 is SEHNR, CDR2 FQNEAQ (reference sequence). CDR3 in DNA: TGTGCCAACCTACCGGACACCGGGGAGCTGTTTTTT. Protein sequence: CANLPDTGELFF.

The chain couples TRBV6-1 to TRBJ1-2, with D unclear. Trimming took off 6 bases at V and 1 base at J, with 9 bases between the two ends. Per the germline V gene, CDR1 is MNHNS and CDR2 is SASEGT. This CDR3 is built from 13 residues. The CDR3 region has the DNA TGTGCCAGCAGCGTCGGATATAACTATGGCTACACCTTC. This translates into CASSVGYNYGYTF.

This clonotype was observed a handful of times. This sequence joins TRBV30 and TRBJ2-1; the match to TRBD1 covers 8 bases. The CDR3 sequence is 15 residues long. Germline lookup yields CDR1 GTSNPN and CDR2 SVGIG (reference sequence). The J segment lost 2 bases and the V segment lost 1 base, leaving 4 bases of the junction unmatched. DNA for the CDR3: TGTGCCTGGAGTGCCGCGGACAGGGCCTACAATGAGCAGTTCTTC. This encodes CAWSAADRAYNEQFF.

This clonotype was seen only a few times. The V gene is TRBV2, the J gene TRBJ1-1; no reliable D call. The germline V gene encodes CDR1 SNHLY and CDR2 FYNNEI. This CDR3 contains 14 residues. V was pared by 2 bases and J by 0 bases, with 7 bases between. The CDR3 is CASSESPMNTEAFF. As DNA, the CDR3 is TGTGCCAGCAGTGAAAGTCCTATGAACACTGAAGCTTTCTTT.

This clonotype was seen a handful of times. V and J are TRBV7-2 and TRBJ1-1, with D perhaps TRBD1 (5 bases). The CDR3 extends over 13 amino acids. The germline CDR1 and CDR2 sequences are SGHTA and FQGNSA. Trimming took off 5 bases at V and 7 bases at J, with 14 bases between the two ends. The DNA for the CDR3 is TGTGCCAGCAGCCCGGGGGATGTAGGTGAAGCTTTCTTT. Its protein is CASSPGDVGEAFF.

The chain is built from TRBV15 and TRBJ2-1; no definite D call. V was trimmed by 0 bases and J by 10 bases, leaving 16 bases between them. This CDR3 is 15 amino acids long. Germline lookup yields CDR1 LNHNV and CDR2 YYDKDF (reference sequence). CDR3 nucleotides: TGTGCCACCAGCAGAGATCGTCCTTGGGAAGGGGAGCAGTTCTTC. Encoded protein: CATSRDRPWEGEQFF. Together with reference TRBV15 and TRBJ2-1, the CDR3 gives the full variable domain: DAMVIQNPRYQVTQFGKPVTLSCSQTLNHNVMYWYQQKSSQAPKLLFHYYDKDFNNEADTPDNFQSRRPNTSFCFLDIRSPGLGDTAMYLCATSRDRPWEGEQFFGPGTRLTVL.